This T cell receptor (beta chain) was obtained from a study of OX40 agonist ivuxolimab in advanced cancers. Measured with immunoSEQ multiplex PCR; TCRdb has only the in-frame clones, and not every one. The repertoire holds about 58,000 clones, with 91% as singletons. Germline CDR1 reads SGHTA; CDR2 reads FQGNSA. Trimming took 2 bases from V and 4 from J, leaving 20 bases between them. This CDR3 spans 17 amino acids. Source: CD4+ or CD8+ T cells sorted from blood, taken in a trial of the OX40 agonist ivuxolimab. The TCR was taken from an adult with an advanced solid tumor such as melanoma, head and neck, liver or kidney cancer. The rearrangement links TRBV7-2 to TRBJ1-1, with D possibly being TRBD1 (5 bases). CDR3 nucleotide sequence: TGTGCCAGCAGCTTACTGGCGGGGCTACTTCCATTCACTGAAGCTTTCTTT. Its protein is CASSLLAGLLPFTEAFF.